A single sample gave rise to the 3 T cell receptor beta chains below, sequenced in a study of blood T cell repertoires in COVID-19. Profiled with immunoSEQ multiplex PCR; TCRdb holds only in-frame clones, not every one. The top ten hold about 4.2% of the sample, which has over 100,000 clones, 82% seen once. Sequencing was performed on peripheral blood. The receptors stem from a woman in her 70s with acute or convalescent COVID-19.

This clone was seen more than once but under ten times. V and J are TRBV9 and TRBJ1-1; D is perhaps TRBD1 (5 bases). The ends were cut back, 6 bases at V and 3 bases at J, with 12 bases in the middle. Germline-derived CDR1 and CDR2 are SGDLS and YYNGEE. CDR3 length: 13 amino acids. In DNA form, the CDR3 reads TGTGCCAGCAATGGCAGGGATCACACTGAAGCTTTCTTT. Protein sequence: CASNGRDHTEAFF.

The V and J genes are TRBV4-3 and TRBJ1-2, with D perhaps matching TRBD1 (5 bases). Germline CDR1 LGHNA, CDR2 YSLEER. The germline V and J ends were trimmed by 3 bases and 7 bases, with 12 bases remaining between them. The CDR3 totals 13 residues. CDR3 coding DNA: TGCGCCAGCAGCCACACGGGGGAGGGTGGCTACACCTTC. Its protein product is CASSHTGEGGYTF.

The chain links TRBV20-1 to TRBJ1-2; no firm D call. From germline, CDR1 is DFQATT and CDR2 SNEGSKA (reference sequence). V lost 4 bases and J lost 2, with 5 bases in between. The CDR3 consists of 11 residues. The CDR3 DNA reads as TGCAGTGCTAACGGGAACTATGGCTACACCTTC. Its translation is CSANGNYGYTF.